Following are 26 T cell receptor beta chains from one sample sequenced in a study of blood T cell repertoires in COVID-19. Profiling relied on immunoSEQ multiplex PCR, and the TCRdb table lists in-frame clones only, not all of them. The sample contains about 270,000 clones, roughly 91% of which appear only once. The sequencing input was PBMCs or T cells enriched from blood (not recorded which). These receptors were taken from a woman in her sixties or seventies who had recovered from COVID-19.

The J gene is TRBJ1-2, the V gene TRBV12-3 or TRBV12-4, with unresolved D. This CDR3 comprises 13 residues. The V gene lost 6 bases and the J gene lost 4 bases, with 12 bases spanning the gap. The CDR3 sequence is CASRFLRLYGYTF. The CDR3 nucleotides are TGTGCCAGCAGGTTCCTCAGGCTCTATGGCTACACCTTC.

The J gene is TRBJ2-3, the V gene TRBV28, with TRBD1 matching 9 bases. This CDR3 contains 14 residues. Germline V gene data show CDR1 as MDHEN and CDR2 as SYDVKM. V was pared by 4 bases and J by 5 bases, with 4 bases of the junction left unmatched. The CDR3 here is CASSSGQGLDTQYF. CDR3 DNA sequence: TGTGCCAGCAGTTCGGGACAGGGATTAGATACGCAGTATTTT. Together with reference TRBV28 and TRBJ2-3, the CDR3 gives the full variable domain: DVKVTQSSRYLVKRTGEKVFLECVQDMDHENMFWYRQDPGLGLRLIYFSYDVKMKEKGDIPEGYSVSREKKERFSLILESASTNQTSMYLCASSSGQGLDTQYFGPGTRLTVL.

The V and J genes are TRBV2 and TRBJ2-7; 11 bases line up with TRBD2. Germline V gene data show CDR1 as SNHLY and CDR2 as FYNNEI. The CDR3 contains 13 residues. J was trimmed by 3 bases and V by 8 bases; bases with no gene match: 3. The CDR3 region is CASLAGGHYEQYF. In DNA, the CDR3 is TGTGCCAGCTTAGCGGGGGGGCACTACGAGCAGTACTTC. Based on the CDR3 plus reference TRBV2 and TRBJ2-7, the full variable domain is EPEVTQTPSHQVTQMGQEVILRCVPISNHLYFYWYRQILGQKVEFLVSFYNNEISEKSEIFDDQFSVERPDGSNFTLKIRSTKLEDSAMYFCASLAGGHYEQYFGPGTRLTVT.

The rearrangement uses TRBV4-1 and TRBJ2-4; D call uncertain. Trimming shortened V by 4 bases and J by 1 base, and 14 bases separated the two germline ends. This CDR3 region has 16 residues. CDR1 is MGHRA, CDR2 YSYEKL, per germline. The CDR3 DNA reads TGCGCCAGCAGCCCCCGAGGTGTCCCGGCCAAAAACATTCAGTACTTC. Residues: CASSPRGVPAKNIQYF.

This chain connects TRBV5-1 to TRBJ2-7; perhaps TRBD1 as D (5 bases). The V gene's germline CDR1 is SGHRS and CDR2 YFSETQ. The CDR3 has 14 amino acids. V shed 3 bases and J shed 5 bases, with 15 bases lying between them. CDR3 sequence: CASSWQGLEDEQYF. Written as DNA, the CDR3 is TGCGCCAGCAGCTGGCAGGGTCTCGAGGACGAGCAGTACTTC.

This chain links TRBV10-3 with TRBJ1-2; 7 bases match TRBD1. The germline gives CDR1 ENHRY, CDR2 SYGVKD. This CDR3 comprises 13 residues. Losses at the gene ends were 4 bases for V and 4 bases for J; bases not matched to a gene: 3. The CDR3 loop reads CAISVRDSYGYTF. The CDR3 DNA follows: TGTGCCATCAGTGTGAGGGACAGCTATGGCTACACCTTC.

The V gene is TRBV5-4, the J gene TRBJ1-6; D ambiguous. Between the trimmed V and J ends, which lost 4 bases and 7 bases, there was a span of 6 bases. The CDR3 covers 12 residues. CDR1 is SGHNT, CDR2 YYREEE, per germline (reference sequence). The CDR3 loop reads CASSLLNSPLHF. CDR3 nucleotide sequence: TGTGCCAGCAGCCTTTTAAATTCACCCCTCCACTTT.

This clone was picked up a small number of times. The rearrangement joins TRBV27 to TRBJ2-7; the D gene is possibly TRBD2 (5 bases). CDR1 and CDR2 (germline): MNHEY, SMNVEV (reference sequence). The CDR3 runs 13 residues. V lost 6 bases, J lost 4 bases, and 13 bases lay in between. CDR3 DNA sequence: TGTGCCAGCAGGCCGGACTCTCCTTACGAGCAGTACTTC. Amino acids: CASRPDSPYEQYF.

The CDR3 is CASSVDDRGGTYNEQFF. Here the CDR3 DNA reads TGTGCCAGCAGCGTAGATGATCGGGGGGGAACCTACAATGAGCAGTTCTTC. This chain connects TRBV9 to TRBJ2-1, with 8 bases aligning to TRBD2. Germline CDR1 is SGDLS and CDR2 is YYNGEE. CDR3 length equals 17 residues. Trimming removed 0 bases from V and 2 bases from J; junction bases left unmatched: 7.

About this clone: Other DNA sequences within the sample encode an identical CDR3. The chain carries TRBV9 and TRBJ1-1; the D gene is possibly TRBD1 (6 bases). Germline CDR1 reads SGDLS; CDR2 reads YYNGEE. The CDR3 totals 15 residues. Trimming stripped 0 bases from V and 0 bases from J, with 9 bases between. CDR3 sequence: CASSVGGRLNTEAFF. DNA of the CDR3: TGTGCCAGCAGCGTAGGGGGGCGATTGAACACTGAAGCTTTCTTT. Full variable domain (outside the CDR3, taken from reference TRBV9 and TRBJ1-1): DSGVTQTPKHLITATGQRVTLRCSPRSGDLSVYWYQQSLDQGLQFLIQYYNGEERAKGNILERFSAQQFPDLHSELNLSSLELGDSALYFCASSVGGRLNTEAFFGQGTRLTVV.

This clone has a single count. The V gene is TRBV6-5, the J gene TRBJ1-2; TRBD1 is a possible D gene (6 bases). Germline loops: CDR1 MNHEY, CDR2 SVGAGI. V was trimmed by 5 bases and J by 8 bases, leaving 15 bases between them. The CDR3 has 13 amino acids. The chain's CDR3 is CASSQQGSGGYTF. Written as DNA, the CDR3 is TGTGCCAGCAGTCAACAGGGATCAGGGGGCTACACCTTC.

The J gene is TRBJ2-7, the V gene TRBV7-3; 7 nucleotides line up with TRBD1. The CDR3 consists of 15 residues. Germline V CDR1 and CDR2: SGHTA, FQGTGA. After removal of 0 bases from V and 2 bases from J, the junction contained 4 bases not matched to a gene. CDR3: CASSLTPGQPYEQYF. The CDR3 DNA is TGTGCCAGCAGCTTAACGCCGGGACAGCCCTACGAGCAGTACTTC.

The J gene is TRBJ2-3, the V gene TRBV10-3, with D possibly TRBD2 on 6 matching bases. Trimming removed 6 bases from V and 4 bases from J, with 17 bases in between. The germline V gene encodes CDR1 ENHRY and CDR2 SYGVKD. The CDR3 is 15 amino acids. In DNA, the CDR3 is TGTGCCATCAGCCCCGGCGGGACTCATTCAGATACGCAGTATTTT. Amino acids: CAISPGGTHSDTQYF.

The V gene is TRBV5-1, the J gene TRBJ1-3; D remains unclear. The CDR3 sequence is 16 residues long. V lost 0 bases and J lost 3, with 13 bases in between. Germline V gives CDR1 SGHRS, CDR2 YFSETQ. The CDR3 DNA reads TGCGCCAGCAGCTTGGCCGGTAGGAACTATGGAAACACCATATATTTT. It specifies CASSLAGRNYGNTIYF.

The chain uses TRBV11-3 and TRBJ1-5; possible D gene TRBD1, 6 bases. The CDR3 spans 14 residues. Germline V gene sequence: CDR1 SGHNT, CDR2 YENEEA. Trimming cost V 5 bases and J 4 bases, with 12 bases left between them. The CDR3 is CASSPYRDNQPQHF. The CDR3 bases are TGTGCCAGCAGCCCCTACAGGGATAATCAGCCCCAGCATTTT.

This chain uses TRBV5-5 with TRBJ1-2, with a possible D match to TRBD1 (6 bases). The CDR3 loop spans 14 amino acids. The ends were cut back, 4 bases at V and 4 bases at J, with 14 bases in the middle. Germline-derived CDR1 and CDR2 are SGHKS and YYEKEE (reference sequence). CDR3 nucleotide sequence: TGTGCCAGCAGCATCGGACAGAGTGGCTATGGCTACACCTTC. Its protein product is CASSIGQSGYGYTF.

The rearrangement uses TRBV6-4 and TRBJ2-3; maybe TRBD1 (6 bases). This CDR3 spans 15 amino acids. The germline V gene encodes CDR1 MRHNA and CDR2 SNTAGT. The germline V and J ends were trimmed by 6 bases and 2 bases, with 15 bases remaining between them. This chain's CDR3 is CASSQGILSTDTQYF. The CDR3 DNA is TGTGCCAGCAGCCAGGGGATCCTTTCCACAGATACGCAGTATTTT.

The rearrangement links TRBV28 to TRBJ1-4; D ambiguous. The CDR3 consists of 15 residues. Trimming removed 3 bases at V and 0 bases at J, with 8 bases between. The germline V gene encodes CDR1 MDHEN and CDR2 SYDVKM. As DNA, the CDR3 is TGTGCCAGCAGTTTTACACAAACAACTAATGAAAAACTGTTTTTT. It translates to CASSFTQTTNEKLFF. The full variable domain, rest sourced from reference TRBV28 and TRBJ1-4, is DVKVTQSSRYLVKRTGEKVFLECVQDMDHENMFWYRQDPGLGLRLIYFSYDVKMKEKGDIPEGYSVSREKKERFSLILESASTNQTSMYLCASSFTQTTNEKLFFGSGTQLSVL.

The genes are TRBV6-4 and TRBJ1-6, with D possibly TRBD1 on 5 matching bases. Germline CDR1 reads MRHNA; CDR2 reads SNTAGT. Trimming stripped 7 bases from V and 6 bases from J, with 10 bases between. This CDR3 is built from 13 residues. CDR3 sequence reads: CASMGQINSPLHF. CDR3 bases: TGTGCCAGCATGGGGCAGATTAATTCACCCCTCCACTTT.

The chain joins TRBV27 to TRBJ2-6; 7 positions match TRBD1. Germline V gene sequence: CDR1 MNHEY, CDR2 SMNVEV (reference sequence). J gave up 0 bases and V 5 bases, and 10 bases lay outside the gene matches. The CDR3 is made up of 18 amino acids. CDR3 DNA sequence: TGTGCCAGCAGTACCCGACAGGGTAACCCCTCTGGGGCCAACGTCCTGACTTTC. Translation: CASSTRQGNPSGANVLTF. Drawing the rest from reference TRBV27 and TRBJ2-6, the complete variable domain is EAQVTQNPRYLITVTGKKLTVTCSQNMNHEYMSWYRQDPGLGLRQIYYSMNVEVTDKGDVPEGYKVSRKEKRNFPLILESPSPNQTSLYFCASSTRQGNPSGANVLTFGAGSRLTVL.

The chain recombines TRBV4-1 with TRBJ1-1; tentative D call: TRBD1 (5 bases). V lost 1 base and J lost 4, with 19 bases in between. The CDR3 contains 17 residues. Germline V gene data show CDR1 as MGHRA and CDR2 as YSYEKL. The CDR3 spells CASSQAQTLVRGTEAFF. The CDR3, as DNA: TGCGCCAGCAGCCAAGCCCAGACGTTGGTTAGGGGCACTGAAGCTTTCTTT.

The chain carries TRBV2 and TRBJ1-6; tentative D call: TRBD1 (5 bases). CDR3 length: 13 amino acids. Deletions cut 4 bases from V and 4 bases from J, with 5 bases between. Germline lookup yields CDR1 SNHLY and CDR2 FYNNEI. The DNA for the CDR3 is TGTGCCAGCAGTGGACAGTATAATTCACCCCTCCACTTT. This codes for CASSGQYNSPLHF.

This clone appeared a single time. This chain uses TRBV14 with TRBJ1-3; TRBD1 matches 7 bases. Germline V gene sequence: CDR1 SGHDN, CDR2 FVKESK. CDR3 length equals 16 residues. The V gene end was trimmed by 10 bases and the J gene end by 7 bases; junction bases not matched to a gene: 19. The CDR3: CAMSDPGTVFPNTIYF. The CDR3 nucleotides are TGTGCCATGTCAGATCCCGGGACAGTATTCCCCAACACCATATATTTT.

This chain links TRBV7-8 with TRBJ1-1; D not resolved. This CDR3 has 14 residues. The germline V gene encodes CDR1 SGHVS and CDR2 FQNEAQ. The germline V and J ends were trimmed by 3 bases and 0 bases, with 8 bases remaining between them. CDR3 sequence: CASSFWELNTEAFF. The CDR3 DNA is TGTGCCAGCAGCTTTTGGGAGTTGAACACTGAAGCTTTCTTT.

This chain links TRBV6-5 with TRBJ1-1, with D unclear. The germline gives CDR1 MNHEY, CDR2 SVGAGI. This CDR3 has 13 amino acids. The V end lost 4 bases, the J end lost 5 bases, and 11 bases lay between the germline ends. CDR3 bases: TGTGCCAGCAGTTCCGGACTGGGGACTGAAGCTTTCTTT. This encodes CASSSGLGTEAFF.

The chain is built from TRBV19 and TRBJ2-3; D remains ambiguous. Germline V gives CDR1 LNHDA, CDR2 SQIVND (reference sequence). This CDR3 spans 12 amino acids. V lost 5 bases to trimming and J lost 6 bases, with 9 bases between them. Here the CDR3 reads CASSSYPDTQYF. CDR3 DNA sequence: TGTGCCAGTAGTTCGTATCCGGATACGCAGTATTTT.